The rows below give T cell receptor beta chains drawn from one sample of a study of siplizumab effects on memory and regulatory T cells. The data were produced by immunoSEQ multiplex PCR, yet TCRdb's version contains in-frame clones alone and is incomplete. The sample holds some 70,000 clones, 88% seen once. The sample consisted of Tregs sorted from blood. These receptors were collected from a human donor in good health. Each CDR3 is given with its conserved first and last residue. A D gene is named only where the DNA matches it firmly. A row's size may be missing; if present it is once, few, many or a size class.

. . TRBJ1-2 TRBV10-3 CAISQVGSGNYGYTF TGTGCCATCAGCCAAGTAGGCTCAGGGAACTATGGCTACACCTTC
. . TRBJ1-1 TRBV30 CAWSAGPRRTEAFF TGTGCCTGGAGCGCGGGACCCCGGCGGACTGAAGCTTTCTTT
. TRBD2 TRBJ2-5 TRBV12-5 CASGLGVGLAGKETQYF TGTGCTAGTGGTTTGGGAGTGGGACTAGCGGGAAAAGAGACCCAGTACTTC
. TRBD1 TRBJ2-5 TRBV6-5 CASSSGGFRETQYF TGTGCCAGCAGTTCAGGGGGATTTAGGGAGACCCAGTACTTC
. . TRBJ2-7 TRBV11-2 CASSLFDSVPSEQYF TGTGCCAGCAGCTTATTTGATAGCGTACCTTCCGAGCAGTACTTC
. . TRBJ1-2 TRBV18 CASSRQDYGGGYTF TGTGCCAGCTCGCGACAAGACTACGGTGGTGGCTACACCTTC
. TRBD2 TRBJ2-7 TRBV28 CASSLIGTSGSYEQYF TGTGCCAGCAGTTTAATCGGGACTAGCGGGAGCTACGAGCAGTACTTC
. . TRBJ2-6 TRBV11-3 CASSLAPLGAGANVLTF TGTGCCAGCAGCTTAGCCCCCCTCGGGGCTGGGGCCAACGTCCTGACTTTC
. TRBD1 TRBJ1-1 TRBV5-1 CASGTGGSTEAFF TGCGCCAGCGGGACAGGGGGGAGCACTGAAGCTTTCTTT
. . TRBJ1-5 TRBV19 CAISSAVNQPQHF TGTGCTATATCCTCTGCGGTGAATCAGCCCCAGCATTTT
. . TRBJ2-7 TRBV7-8 CASSFRVGEQYF TGTGCCAGCAGCTTCAGGGTTGGCGAGCAGTACTTC
once . TRBJ1-2 TRBV19 CASSPKTRDNYGYTF TGTGCCAGTAGTCCAAAGACCCGGGACAACTATGGCTACACCTTC
. . TRBJ1-5 TRBV15 CATSSLIQGAAYGQPQHF TGTGCCACCAGCAGTCTTATACAGGGTGCGGCCTATGGGCAGCCCCAGCATTTT
. TRBD2 TRBJ2-7 TRBV19 CATAAGAPPEQYF TGTGCCACCGCAGCGGGAGCCCCCCCCGAGCAGTACTTC
. . TRBJ2-1 TRBV10-3 CAAHSGGLNEQFF TGTGCCGCCCACAGCGGAGGGCTCAATGAGCAGTTCTTC
few TRBD2 TRBJ2-1 TRBV19 CASRASGVNEQFF TGTGCCAGTAGGGCTAGCGGAGTCAATGAGCAGTTCTTC
. TRBD2 TRBJ2-7 TRBV5-1 CASSLTSGRGEQYF TGCGCCAGCAGCTTGACTAGCGGAAGAGGGGAGCAGTACTTC
. TRBD1 TRBJ1-5 TRBV18 CASSPADRGQPQHF TGTGCCAGCTCACCAGCGGACAGGGGCCAGCCCCAGCATTTT
. . TRBJ2-7 TRBV9 CASSPHSGLISYEQYF TGTGCCAGCAGCCCACACTCGGGGCTAATTTCCTACGAGCAGTACTTC
. . TRBJ2-7 TRBV7-9 CASSLNSYEQYF TGTGCCAGCAGCTTAAACTCCTACGAGCAGTACTTC
few . TRBJ1-2 TRBV30 CAWSHPGTFTF TGTGCCTGGAGTCACCCAGGGACTTTCACCTTC
. . TRBJ2-5 TRBV28 CASSSPGLVETQYF TGTGCCAGCAGTTCCCCGGGACTTGTGGAGACCCAGTACTTC
. TRBD2 TRBJ2-3 TRBV30 CAWSVGLLAGTDTQYF TGTGCCTGGAGTGTAGGGTTACTAGCGGGCACAGATACGCAGTATTTT
. . TRBJ2-6 TRBV5-5 CASSWTPSSGANVLTF TGTGCCAGCAGCTGGACACCGAGCTCTGGGGCCAACGTCCTGACTTTC
. TRBD1 TRBJ1-2 TRBV7-9 CASSNRDRGDYGYTF TGTGCCAGCAGCAACCGGGACAGGGGCGACTATGGCTACACCTTC
. . TRBJ2-1 TRBV5-4 CASSLDLSRGGDEQFF TGTGCCAGCAGCTTAGACCTCTCGAGGGGGGGAGATGAGCAGTTCTTC
. . TRBJ1-5 TRBV15 CATSRDRVGRGEPQHF TGTGCCACCAGCAGAGATAGGGTGGGCAGGGGAGAGCCCCAGCATTTT
. TRBD2 TRBJ2-3 TRBV4-2 CASSQAGLAGTARGDTQYF TGTGCCAGCAGCCAAGCAGGCCTAGCGGGAACGGCCCGAGGAGATACGCAGTATTTT
. TRBD1 TRBJ1-2 TRBV2 CASLRDRINVVIGYTF TGTGCCAGCCTCCGGGACAGGATAAATGTTGTAATAGGCTACACCTTC
. . TRBJ2-3 TRBV10-3 CAISPGTDTQYF TGTGCCATCAGCCCAGGGACAGATACGCAGTATTTT
. TRBD2 TRBJ2-7 TRBV10-3 CAISSRKLADGSYEQYF TGTGCCATCAGTTCCCGAAAACTAGCGGATGGCTCCTACGAGCAGTACTTC
. . TRBJ1-1 TRBV7-9 CASSRGTDTLAFF TGTGCCAGCAGCCGAGGGACCGACACCTTGGCTTTCTTT
once . TRBJ2-5 TRBV21-1 CASSKARDRGGETQYF TGTGCCAGCAGCAAAGCGAGGGACAGGGGAGGGGAGACCCAGTACTTC
. TRBD2 TRBJ2-3 TRBV28 CASSTIAGEVADTQYF TGTGCCAGCAGTACTATAGCGGGAGAGGTAGCAGATACGCAGTATTTT
. TRBD1 TRBJ2-7 TRBV7-2 CASSLRTGGGEQYF TGTGCCAGCAGCCTGAGGACAGGGGGGGGCGAGCAGTACTTC
. TRBD1 TRBJ2-5 TRBV7-2 CASSTYRGPQETQYF TGTGCCAGCAGCACCTACAGGGGGCCCCAAGAGACCCAGTACTTC
. . TRBJ1-5 TRBV28 CASTPPGAWAQPQHF TGTGCCAGCACCCCCCCGGGGGCTTGGGCTCAGCCCCAGCATTTT
. . TRBJ2-1 TRBV5-1 CASSLDKGEQFF TGCGCCAGCAGCTTAGATAAGGGTGAGCAGTTCTTC
. . TRBJ1-1 TRBV27 CASSLGAANTEAFF TGTGCCAGCAGTTTAGGGGCAGCGAACACTGAAGCTTTCTTT
. . TRBJ1-1 TRBV6-5 CASRKRRVEEAFF TGTGCCAGCAGAAAGCGCCGGGTAGAAGAAGCTTTCTTT
medium-sized . TRBJ1-5 TRBV30 CAWSVQKDQPQHF TGTGCCTGGAGTGTACAGAAGGATCAGCCCCAGCATTTT
. . TRBJ2-7 TRBV28 CASTAADTAYEQYF TGTGCCAGCACCGCGGCGGACACCGCCTACGAGCAGTACTTC
. TRBD2 TRBJ2-1 TRBV19 CASSIDLTSGRVEQFF TGTGCCAGTAGTATAGATCTGACTAGCGGGAGGGTTGAGCAGTTCTTC
. TRBD2 TRBJ2-5 TRBV11-2 CASSFGLAGDYQYF TGTGCCAGCAGCTTCGGACTAGCGGGAGACTACCAGTACTTC
. . TRBJ2-5 TRBV4-1 CASSQGFQETQYF TGCGCCAGCAGCCAAGGATTTCAAGAGACCCAGTACTTC
. TRBD1 TRBJ2-7 TRBV6-6 CASRSGQGLYYEQYF TGTGCCAGCAGAAGCGGACAGGGGCTTTACTACGAGCAGTACTTC
once . TRBJ1-1 TRBV28 CASSPRLSQAFF TGTGCCAGCAGTCCCCGTCTCTCCCAGGCTTTCTTT
. TRBD1 TRBJ2-1 TRBV6-5 CASSYARGRNTEQFF TGTGCCAGCAGTTACGCCAGGGGGCGGAATACTGAGCAGTTCTTC
. TRBD2 TRBJ2-1 TRBV13 CASSLGGLAGSSYNEQFF TGTGCCAGCAGCTTAGGGGGACTAGCGGGTAGCTCCTACAATGAGCAGTTCTTC
. . TRBJ2-5 TRBV19 CASSIAGTNQETQYF TGTGCCAGTAGTATTGCCGGGACCAACCAAGAGACCCAGTACTTC
few . TRBJ2-2 TRBV5-4 CASSLVGQNTGELFF TGTGCCAGCAGCTTGGTGGGGCAAAACACCGGGGAGCTGTTTTTT
. TRBD1 TRBJ1-1 TRBV28 CASSLNRGRAFF TGTGCCAGCAGTTTGAACAGGGGTAGGGCTTTCTTT
. TRBD1 TRBJ1-2 TRBV2 CASRTGTF TGTGCCAGTAGGACAGGGACCTTC
. TRBD1 TRBJ1-1 TRBV2 CASGYKDRAEAFF TGTGCCAGCGGGTACAAGGACAGGGCTGAAGCTTTCTTT